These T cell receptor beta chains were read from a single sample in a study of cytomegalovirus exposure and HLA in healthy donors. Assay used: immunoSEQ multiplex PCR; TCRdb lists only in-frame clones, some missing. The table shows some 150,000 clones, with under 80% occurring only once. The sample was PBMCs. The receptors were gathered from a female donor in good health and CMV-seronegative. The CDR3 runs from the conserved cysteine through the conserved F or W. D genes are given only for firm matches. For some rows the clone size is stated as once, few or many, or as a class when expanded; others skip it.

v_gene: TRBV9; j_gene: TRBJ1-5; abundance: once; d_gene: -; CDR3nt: TGTGCCAGCGCCCGGGGGTTTGGGAATCAGCCCCAGCATTTT; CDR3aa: CASARGFGNQPQHF
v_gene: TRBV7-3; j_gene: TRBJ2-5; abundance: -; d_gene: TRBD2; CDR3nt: TGTGCCAGCAGCTTAAAAGGCGGGGGGGCCGAGGAGACCCAGTACTTC; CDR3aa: CASSLKGGGAEETQYF
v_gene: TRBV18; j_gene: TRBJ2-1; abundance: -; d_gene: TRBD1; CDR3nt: TGTGCCAGCTCACCACGGGACAGCTCCTACAATGAGCAGTTCTTC; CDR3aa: CASSPRDSSYNEQFF
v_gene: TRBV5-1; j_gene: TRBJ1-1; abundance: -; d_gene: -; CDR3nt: TGCGCCAGCAGTGTCCAGGGCTTGGATGAAGCTTTCTTT; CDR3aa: CASSVQGLDEAFF
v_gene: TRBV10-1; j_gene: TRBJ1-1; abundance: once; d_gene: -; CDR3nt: TGCGCCAGCAGACACAGGGTGAGCACTGAAGCTTTCTTT; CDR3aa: CASRHRVSTEAFF
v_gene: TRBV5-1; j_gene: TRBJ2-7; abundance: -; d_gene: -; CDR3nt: TGCGCCAGCAGCGCGGACTACAGGGGGGGCACCTACGAGCAGTACTTC; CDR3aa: CASSADYRGGTYEQYF
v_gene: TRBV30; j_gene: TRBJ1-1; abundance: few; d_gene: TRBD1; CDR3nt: TGTGCCTGGACAGACAGGGGCAACACTGAAGCTTTCTTT; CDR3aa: CAWTDRGNTEAFF
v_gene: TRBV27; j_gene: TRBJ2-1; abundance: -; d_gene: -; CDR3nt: TGTGCCAGCAGTTCCGCCGACAGGCTGGGCTACAATGAGCAGTTCTTC; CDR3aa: CASSSADRLGYNEQFF
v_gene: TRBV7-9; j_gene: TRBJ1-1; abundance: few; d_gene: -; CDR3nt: TGTGCCACTCAGATGAACACTGAAGCTTTCTTT; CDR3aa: CATQMNTEAFF
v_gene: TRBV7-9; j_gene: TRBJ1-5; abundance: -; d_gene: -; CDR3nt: TGTTCCAGCAGCTTACAGGGTCAAAGCAATCAGCCCCAGCATTTT; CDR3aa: CSSSLQGQSNQPQHF
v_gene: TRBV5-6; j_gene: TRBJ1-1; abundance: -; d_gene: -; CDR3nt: TGTGCCAGCAGCGGCATCGATGCCACTGAAGCTTTCTTT; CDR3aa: CASSGIDATEAFF
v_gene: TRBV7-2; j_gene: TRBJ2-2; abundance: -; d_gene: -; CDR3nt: TGTGCCAGCAGCTTAGGCTTGCGGGACCCGAACACCGGGGAGCTGTTTTTT; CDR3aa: CASSLGLRDPNTGELFF
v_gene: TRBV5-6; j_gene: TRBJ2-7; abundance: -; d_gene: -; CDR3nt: TGTGCCAGCAGACGACGCGGGACTCCCTCCTACGAGCAGTACTTC; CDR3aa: CASRRRGTPSYEQYF
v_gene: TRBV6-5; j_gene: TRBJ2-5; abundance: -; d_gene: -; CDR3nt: TGTGCCAGCAGTTACTACTCTAGGGGGCGGGGAGAGACCCAGTACTTC; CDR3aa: CASSYYSRGRGETQYF
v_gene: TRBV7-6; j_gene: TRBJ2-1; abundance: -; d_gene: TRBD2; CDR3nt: TGTGCCAGCAGCTCAAGACTAGCGGGGGCCTACAATGAGCAGTTCTTC; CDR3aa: CASSSRLAGAYNEQFF
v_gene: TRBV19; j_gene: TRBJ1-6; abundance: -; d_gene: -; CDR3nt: TGTGCCAGTAGTCCCCTTCGGGAATATAATTCACCCCTCCACTTT; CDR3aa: CASSPLREYNSPLHF
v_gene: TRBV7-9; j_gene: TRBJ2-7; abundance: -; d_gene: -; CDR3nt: TGTGCCAGCAGCTTAGGGGTAGACAGTACATACGAGCAGTACTTC; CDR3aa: CASSLGVDSTYEQYF
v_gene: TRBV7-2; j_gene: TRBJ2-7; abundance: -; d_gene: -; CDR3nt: TGTGCCAGCAGCTTGCAGAGCGGCCTTTACGAGCAGTACTTC; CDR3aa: CASSLQSGLYEQYF
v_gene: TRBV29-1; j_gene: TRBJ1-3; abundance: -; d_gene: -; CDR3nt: TGCAGCGTTGTGGGTCCAGGGCTTGGTGGAAACACCATATATTTT; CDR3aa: CSVVGPGLGGNTIYF
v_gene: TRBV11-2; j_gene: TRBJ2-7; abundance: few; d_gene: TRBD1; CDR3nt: TGTGCCAGCAGCCCTCCCGGGACAGGGGGTATGTACGAGCAGTACTTC; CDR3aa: CASSPPGTGGMYEQYF
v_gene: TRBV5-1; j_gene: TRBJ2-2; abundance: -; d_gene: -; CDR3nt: TGCGCCAGCAGCCCCCCGGCGGGGCTGGACACCGGGGAGCTGTTTTTT; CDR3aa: CASSPPAGLDTGELFF
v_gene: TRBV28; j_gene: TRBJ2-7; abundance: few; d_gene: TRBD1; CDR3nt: TGTGCCAGCAGTTCCCCAGGGGGCCGCTCCTACGAGCAGTACTTC; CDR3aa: CASSSPGGRSYEQYF
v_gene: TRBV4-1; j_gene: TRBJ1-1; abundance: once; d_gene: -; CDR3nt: TGCGCCAGCAGCCAAGAAGGGGGAAACACTGAAGCTTTCTTT; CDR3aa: CASSQEGGNTEAFF
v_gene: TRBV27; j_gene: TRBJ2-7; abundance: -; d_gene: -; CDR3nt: TGTGCCAGCAGCCCGGGGAGTGGGTACGAGCAGTACTTC; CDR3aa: CASSPGSGYEQYF
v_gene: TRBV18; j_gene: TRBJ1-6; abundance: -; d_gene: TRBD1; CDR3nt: TGTGCCAGCTCACCCTCGACAGGGGTCTTGAATTCACCCCTCCACTTT; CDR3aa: CASSPSTGVLNSPLHF
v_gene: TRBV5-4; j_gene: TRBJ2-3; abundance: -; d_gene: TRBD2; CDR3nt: TGTGCCAGCAGCCCAAGCGGGATTCAGAGCACAGATACGCAGTATTTT; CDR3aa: CASSPSGIQSTDTQYF
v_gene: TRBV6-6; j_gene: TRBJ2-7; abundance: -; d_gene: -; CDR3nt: TGTGCCGGGGGGGCAGGGGTATACGAGCAGTACTTC; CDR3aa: CAGGAGVYEQYF
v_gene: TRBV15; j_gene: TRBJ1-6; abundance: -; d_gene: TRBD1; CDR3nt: TGTGCCACCAGCAGAGGACAGGGATATAATTCACCCCTCCACTTT; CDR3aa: CATSRGQGYNSPLHF
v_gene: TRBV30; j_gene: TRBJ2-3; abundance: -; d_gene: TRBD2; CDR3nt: TGTGCCGTCGGGCTAGCGGGGGGAAATACGCAGTATTTT; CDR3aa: CAVGLAGGNTQYF
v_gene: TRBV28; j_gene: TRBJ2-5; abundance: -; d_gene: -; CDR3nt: TGTGCCAGCAGTTTATTACAGAATCAAGAGACCCAGTACTTC; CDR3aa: CASSLLQNQETQYF
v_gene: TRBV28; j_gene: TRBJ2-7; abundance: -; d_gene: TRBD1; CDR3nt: TGTGCCAGCAGCCTCGGGACAGGCGAAACCTACGAGCAGTACTTC; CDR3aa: CASSLGTGETYEQYF
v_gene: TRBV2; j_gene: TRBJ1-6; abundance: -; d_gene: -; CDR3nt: TGTGCCATCGCGACAGGAACCTATAATTCACCCCTCCACTTT; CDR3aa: CAIATGTYNSPLHF
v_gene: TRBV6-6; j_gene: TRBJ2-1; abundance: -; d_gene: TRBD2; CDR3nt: TGTGCCGCGGGAGCTTACACCCCCTACAATGAGCAGTTCTTC; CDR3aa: CAAGAYTPYNEQFF
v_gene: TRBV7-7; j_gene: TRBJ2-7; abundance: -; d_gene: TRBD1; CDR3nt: TGTGCCAGCAGCTTTGGGACAGACTACGAGCAGTACTTC; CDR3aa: CASSFGTDYEQYF
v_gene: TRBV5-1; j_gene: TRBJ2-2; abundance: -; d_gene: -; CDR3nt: TGCGCCAGCAGCTTGGATCCCGAGCCCACCGGGGAGCTGTTTTTT; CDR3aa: CASSLDPEPTGELFF
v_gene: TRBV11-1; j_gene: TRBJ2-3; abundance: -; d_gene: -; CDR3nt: TGTGCCAGCAGCTTAGGTCGAGCGGGCGGAACAGATACGCAGTATTTT; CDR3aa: CASSLGRAGGTDTQYF
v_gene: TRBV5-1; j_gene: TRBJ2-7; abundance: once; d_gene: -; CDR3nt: TGCGCCAGCAGACTGGACATAGGCTACGAGCAGTACTTC; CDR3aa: CASRLDIGYEQYF
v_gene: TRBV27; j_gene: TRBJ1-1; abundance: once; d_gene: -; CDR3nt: TGTGCCAGCAGTTTGGTCCGGGGAGTGAACACTGAAGCTTTCTTT; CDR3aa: CASSLVRGVNTEAFF
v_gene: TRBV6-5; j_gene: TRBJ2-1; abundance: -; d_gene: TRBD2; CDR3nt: TGTGCCAGCAGGCAGACTAGCCCCTCCTACAATGAGCAGTTCTTC; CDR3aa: CASRQTSPSYNEQFF
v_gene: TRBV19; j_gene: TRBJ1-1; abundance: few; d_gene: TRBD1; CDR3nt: TGTGCCAGTAGTCCGTCCCGGGACAGGGGACAAGCTTTCTTT; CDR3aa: CASSPSRDRGQAFF
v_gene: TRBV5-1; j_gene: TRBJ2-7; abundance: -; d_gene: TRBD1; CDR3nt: TGCGCCAGCAGCTTGGATACAGGGGGCCCCTACGAGCAGTACTTC; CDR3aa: CASSLDTGGPYEQYF
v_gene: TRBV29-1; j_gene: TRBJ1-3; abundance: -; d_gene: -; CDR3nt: TGCAGCGTTGGACAGATAGGAAACACCATATATTTT; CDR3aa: CSVGQIGNTIYF
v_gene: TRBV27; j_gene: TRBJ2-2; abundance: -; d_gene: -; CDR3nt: TGTGCCAGCAGTTTTGGGCTGAACACCGGGGAGCTGTTTTTT; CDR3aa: CASSFGLNTGELFF
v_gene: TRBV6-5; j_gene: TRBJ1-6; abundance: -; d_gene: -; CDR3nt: TGTGCCAGCAGTTACTCGACCACTCGGAGTAATTCACCCCTCCACTTT; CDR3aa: CASSYSTTRSNSPLHF
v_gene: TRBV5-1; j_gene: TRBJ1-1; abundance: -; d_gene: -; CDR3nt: TGCGCCAGCAGCTTGGCCCCGGGTACTGAAGCTTTCTTT; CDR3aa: CASSLAPGTEAFF
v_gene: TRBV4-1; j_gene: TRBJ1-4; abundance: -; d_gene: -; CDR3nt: TGCGCCAGCAGCCAAGGAGGGTCCGGATTGAGTGAAAAACTGTTTTTT; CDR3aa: CASSQGGSGLSEKLFF
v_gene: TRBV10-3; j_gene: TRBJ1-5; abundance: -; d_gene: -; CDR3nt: TGTGCCATCAGTGAGACCGTGAGAGGTCAGCCCCAGCATTTT; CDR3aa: CAISETVRGQPQHF
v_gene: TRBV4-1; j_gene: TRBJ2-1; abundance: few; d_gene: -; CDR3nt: TGCGCCAGCAGCCAAGATACTACCCTAATACTCAATGAGCAGTTCTTC; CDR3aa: CASSQDTTLILNEQFF
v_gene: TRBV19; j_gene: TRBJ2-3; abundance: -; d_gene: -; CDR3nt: TGTGCCAGTACCTCCCAGGGGGATACGCAGTATTTT; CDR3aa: CASTSQGDTQYF
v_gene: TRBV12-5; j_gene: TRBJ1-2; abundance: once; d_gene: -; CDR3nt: TGTGCTAGTGGTTTGCGGGGGGCGGTTTTTTCCGGCTACACCTTC; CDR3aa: CASGLRGAVFSGYTF
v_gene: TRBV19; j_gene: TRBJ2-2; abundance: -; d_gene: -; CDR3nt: TGTGCCACCCATCAGGGATGGGACACCGGGGAGCTGTTTTTT; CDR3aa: CATHQGWDTGELFF
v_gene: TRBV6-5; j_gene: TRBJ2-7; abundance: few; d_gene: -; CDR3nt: TGTGCCAGCAGTATAGGGGTCCAGCCCACCTACGAGCAGTACTTC; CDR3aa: CASSIGVQPTYEQYF
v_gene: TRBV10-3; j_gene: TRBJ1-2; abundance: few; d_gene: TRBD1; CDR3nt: TGTGCCATCAGTGAGTCGGTGACAGGGGGATCCGTACGGGGCTACACCTTC; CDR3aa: CAISESVTGGSVRGYTF
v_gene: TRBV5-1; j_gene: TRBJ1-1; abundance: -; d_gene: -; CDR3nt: TGCGCCAGCAGCTCGACAGGACAAATGAACACTGAAGCTTTCTTT; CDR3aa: CASSSTGQMNTEAFF
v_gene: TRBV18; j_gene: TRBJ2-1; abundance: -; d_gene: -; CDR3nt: TGTGCCAGCTCCAAGGAGGACGAGCAGTTCTTC; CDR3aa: CASSKEDEQFF
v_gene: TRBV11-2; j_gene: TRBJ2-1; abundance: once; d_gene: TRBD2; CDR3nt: TGTGCCAGCAGCATCGGGACTAGCGGGAGGAATGAGCAGTTCTTC; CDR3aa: CASSIGTSGRNEQFF
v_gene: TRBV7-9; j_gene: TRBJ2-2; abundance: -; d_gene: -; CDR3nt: TGTGCCAGCAGCCGGCAGGGGCGGACCGGGGAGCTGTTTTTT; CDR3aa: CASSRQGRTGELFF